This T cell receptor beta chain was retrieved from a study of blood T cell repertoires in COVID-19 (dated by TCRdb to 2020 to 2022). For the wider study: The collaborator samples originated in the United States, Italy and Spain and spanned the acute and convalescent phases of COVID-19. HLA class I and class II types, where available, came from metadata supplied by the sample provider rather than from assay-based typing. Samples came from the ongoing ImmuneRACE study (first 160 participants) plus 1,254 subjects from 6 global collaborators. Nearly every sample came with metadata listing a de-identified subject ID, COVID-19 status, age in years and sex. The material from the prospective study consisted of cDNA or gDNA derived from T cells, B-cell-depleted T cells, or PBMCs. Subjects who had been exposed to COVID-19, were actively infected with it, or had recovered from it provided the deeply sampled blood TCRbeta repertoires that made up the dataset. A freely available public database, intended as a resource for researchers studying the immune response to SARS-CoV-2, is where the repertoires were released.

The collaborating institutions used their own protocols to collect whole blood in K2EDTA tubes. Collaborator samples were shipped for TCRbeta analysis as frozen whole blood, isolated PBMCs, or DNA extracted from either sample type. Trimming at the junction amounts to 5 bases on V and 0 bases on J, and the germline ends lie 7 bases apart. The germline V gene (reference sequence) sets CDR1 to GTSNPN and CDR2 to SVGIG. The cysteine opens and the phenylalanine closes a CDR3 of 12 amino acids. Only the CDR3 DNA is retained, 36 bases long and in frame from the first base. The investigation overall reported the following: The quantity of clinical and demographic metadata differed by source and by participant and was supplied without curation.

A note on this clone: Its antigen is still unknown. Base quality data are lacking; no much larger clone is found one base away.

The immunoSEQ Assay, a bias-controlled multiplex PCR, was used to amplify TCRbeta CDR3 regions from genomic DNA. In the original analysis: The number of nucleated cells in each sample was estimated by amplification of reference gene primers within the assay. To quantify the absolute abundance of each unique TCRbeta CDR3 rearrangement, sequence reads were collapsed and filtered. Productive Simpson clonality was computed per sample as the square root of Simpson's diversity index over productive rearrangements. The table comes from immuneACCESS by way of TCRdb, which keeps in-frame sequences with V and J called. Part of the clones is missing from these tables; in studies checked, under half for an unresolved V gene and the rest for unknown reasons. Clone size and V and J calls were adopted from that table, with D and trimming inferred from the DNA. The table for this sample lists some 20,000 clones; 65% to 85% of them were counted only once. Of the sample, approximately 6.6% falls within the top ten clones.

Rearrangement joined TRBV30 to TRBJ1-1; the D gene cannot be resolved reliably. The source material was peripheral blood. This receptor was obtained from a human donor in a cohort sampled during active COVID-19. The DNA reads TGTGCCTGGGGACGAGTGAACACTGAAGCTTTCTTT. It translates as CAWGRVNTEAFF.